This T cell receptor (beta chain) was profiled in a study of neurological immune-mediated disorders. There are many counts of this clonotype. This CDR3 is 16 amino acids long. Germline V gene sequence: CDR1 LNHDA, CDR2 SQIVND (reference sequence). Trimming took 5 bases from V and 1 from J; bases not matched to a gene: 6. Using its own MiXCR run on the 5' RACE reads, TCRdb lists one record per CDR3 protein. The sample holds approximately 90,000 distinct CDR3 sequences; 3.5% are singletons and the top ten take roughly 6.4%. This chain uses TRBV19 with TRBJ2-2, with 8 bases that match TRBD1. The source is a woman aged 18-29 years with multiple sclerosis. The sequencing input was PBMCs. The CDR3 is CASSGDRGRNTGELFF. CDR3 DNA: TGTGCCAGTAGTGGTGACAGGGGCAGGAACACCGGGGAGCTGTTTTTT.